The sequence of this TCR beta chain was determined in a study of cytomegalovirus exposure and HLA in healthy donors. Across the whole study: One earlier analysis, a look at around 170 million T cells, found around 110 million unique TCR beta sequences. Study conclusions and caveats: Reports showed the classifier diagnosing cytomegalovirus status with high specificity and sensitivity. Common viral pathogens (according to a later analysis) appeared linked to several of the most significant clusters.

This clone has only a few counts. The antigen is unknown. Likely unrecorded immune exposures existed in these nominally healthy donors. Both 60 Vbeta primers and 13 Jbeta primers went into the PCR. Measured with immunoSEQ multiplex PCR; TCRdb has only the in-frame clones, and not every one. The sample lists 80,000 to 100,000 clones, around four fifths occurring once. This CDR3 has 17 amino acids. The receptor was isolated from a man in his forties or fifties in good health and CMV-seropositive. This rearrangement joins TRBV21-1 to TRBJ2-1; TRBD1 is taken as the D call from the table, unchecked against the DNA. TRBV21-1 has pseudogene status. Sequenced sample: PBMCs. The CDR3 spells CASSKGGIGQGNNEQFF. The CDR3 region has the DNA TGTGCCAGCAGCAAAGGAGGTATAGGACAGGGGAACAATGAGCAGTTCTTC.